The 15 T cell receptor beta chains below come from one sample, sequenced in a study of blood T cell repertoires in COVID-19. The data were produced by immunoSEQ multiplex PCR, yet TCRdb's version contains in-frame clones alone and is incomplete. The sample contains roughly 330,000 clones, approximately 89% of which appear only once. The sample consisted of PBMCs or T cells enriched from blood (not recorded which). Receptors originate from a man aged 25 to 40 who had recovered from COVID-19.

This clone appeared a single time. As DNA, the CDR3 is TGCGCCAGCAGCTTGGATAGAACCATTCAGTACTTC. It is translated as CASSLDRTIQYF. This chain joins TRBV5-1 and TRBJ2-4; D remains ambiguous. CDR1 is SGHRS and CDR2 is YFSETQ in the germline V gene. The germline V and J ends were trimmed by 0 bases and 9 bases, with 7 bases remaining between them. This CDR3 has 12 residues. Using reference TRBV5-1 and TRBJ2-4 for the parts outside the CDR3, the full variable domain is KAGVTQTPRYLIKTRGQQVTLSCSPISGHRSVSWYQQTPGQGLQFLFEYFSETQRNKGNFPGRFSGRQFSNSRSEMNVSTLELGDSALYLCASSLDRTIQYFGAGTRLSVL.

The chain combines TRBV30 with TRBJ1-6; 7 nucleotides align to TRBD1. Germline CDR1 is GTSNPN and CDR2 is SVGIG (reference sequence). The J segment lost 10 bases and the V segment lost 4 bases, leaving 13 bases of the junction unmatched. The CDR3 sequence is 15 residues long. The CDR3 sequence is CAWTHGRQGGSPLHF. CDR3 in DNA: TGTGCCTGGACCCACGGGAGACAGGGCGGCTCACCCCTCCACTTT.

The chain uses TRBV2 and TRBJ1-1, with a possible D match to TRBD1 (6 bases). Trimming shortened V by 7 bases and J by 1 base, and 10 bases separated the two germline ends. The length of the CDR3 is 13 residues. Germline V gene sequence: CDR1 SNHLY, CDR2 FYNNEI. CDR3: CASNGQRNTEAFF. CDR3 bases: TGTGCCAGCAACGGACAGAGGAACACTGAAGCTTTCTTT.

The rearrangement joins TRBV14 to TRBJ2-3, with D perhaps TRBD1 (6 bases). Germline V gives CDR1 SGHDN, CDR2 FVKESK. CDR3 length: 15 residues. V lost 1 base and J lost 2, with 10 bases in between. CDR3 in amino acids: CASSQGNRVTDTQYF. CDR3 DNA: TGTGCCAGCAGCCAAGGAAACAGGGTCACAGATACGCAGTATTTT.

V gene TRBV13 combines with J gene TRBJ2-7; D is possibly TRBD1 (6 bases). CDR3 length: 14 amino acids. The germline gives CDR1 PRHDT, CDR2 FYEKMQ (reference sequence). V gave up 3 bases and J gave up 0 bases, with 9 bases separating them. The CDR3 is CASSFNRVSYEQYF. The CDR3 DNA reads TGTGCCAGCAGCTTCAACAGGGTCTCCTACGAGCAGTACTTC.

The V and J genes are TRBV7-6 and TRBJ1-1; 8 nucleotides line up with TRBD1. This CDR3 spans 16 amino acids. Looked up from germline, CDR1 is SGHVS and CDR2 is FNYEAQ. With V trimmed by 5 bases and J by 4 bases, 12 bases remained unmatched. The CDR3 is CASSGLTGERGTEAFF. The CDR3 DNA reads TGTGCCAGCAGCGGGTTGACAGGGGAGAGGGGCACTGAAGCTTTCTTT.

The chain uses TRBV2 and TRBJ1-2; D is ambiguous. Trimming removed 2 bases at V and 5 bases at J, with 6 bases between. Germline V gene data show CDR1 as SNHLY and CDR2 as FYNNEI. The CDR3 is 12 residues long. As DNA, the CDR3 is TGTGCCAGCAGTGAACGGGAGTATGGCTACACCTTC. Translation: CASSEREYGYTF.

This clone turned up a few times. The chain has TRBV18 and TRBJ1-4, with a weak D call TRBD1 (5 bases). This CDR3 has 16 residues. The germline V gene encodes CDR1 KGHSH and CDR2 LQKENI. The ends were cut back, 3 bases at V and 7 bases at J, with 18 bases in the middle. CDR3 nucleotides: TGTGCCAGCTCACCCACGGCCCAGGGTATCGGTGAAAAACTGTTTTTT. It translates to CASSPTAQGIGEKLFF.

This clone was detected a few times. The chain links TRBV2 to TRBJ2-2, with D unclear. Germline CDR1 is SNHLY and CDR2 is FYNNEI. The V gene lost 7 bases and the J gene lost 3 bases, with 9 bases spanning the gap. The CDR3 extends over 13 amino acids. In nucleotides, the CDR3 is TGTGCCAGCAACCTCCGGGACACCGGGGAGCTGTTTTTT. It codes for CASNLRDTGELFF.

The chain has TRBV3-1 (or the pseudogene TRBV3-2) and TRBJ2-3; weak D call: TRBD2 (6 bases). This CDR3 has 18 amino acids. V lost 0 bases and J 6 bases, leaving 22 bases between the germline ends. Germline-derived CDR1 and CDR2 are LGHDT and YNNKEL (reference sequence). Written as DNA, the CDR3 is TGTGCCAGCAGCCAAGAAATCGGATATCGGGGGAGCGGGGATACGCAGTATTTT. Amino acid sequence: CASSQEIGYRGSGDTQYF.

This rearrangement joins TRBV7-9 to TRBJ1-2; 7 bases align to TRBD1. Germline V gene sequence: CDR1 SEHNR, CDR2 FQNEAQ (reference sequence). J lost 5 bases, V lost 5 bases, and 2 bases had no gene match. The CDR3 contains 12 residues. The CDR3 DNA sequence: TGTGCCAGCAGCCCGACAGGGTATGGCTACACCTTC. This codes for CASSPTGYGYTF.

This clone was seen more than once but under ten times. The gene calls are TRBV18 and TRBJ1-3; D is unresolved. This CDR3 region has 14 residues. V lost 1 base and J 8 bases, leaving 12 bases between the germline ends. Germline CDR1 is KGHSH and CDR2 is LQKENI. CDR3 in amino acids: CASSPQFQADTIYF. As DNA, the CDR3 is TGTGCCAGCTCACCACAGTTTCAGGCCGACACCATATATTTT.

The chain is built from TRBV29-1 and TRBJ1-2, with TRBD1 matching 9 bases. The V segment lost 7 bases and the J segment 6 bases; nucleotides outside the gene matches: 6. CDR3 length: 12 amino acids. Germline CDR1 reads SQVTM; CDR2 reads ANQGSEA. The CDR3, as DNA: TGCAGCGACGTACAGGGGGCTAATGGCTACACCTTC. It translates to CSDVQGANGYTF.

V is TRBV9 and J is TRBJ2-7; D is possibly TRBD1 (5 bases). The CDR3 is 14 amino acids. Germline lookup yields CDR1 SGDLS and CDR2 YYNGEE. V dropped 2 bases and J dropped 4 bases, with 13 bases sitting between them. The CDR3 protein is CASSVGAEDYEQYF. For the CDR3, the DNA is TGTGCCAGCAGCGTTGGGGCCGAGGATTACGAGCAGTACTTC. The full variable domain, its missing parts supplied by reference TRBV9 and TRBJ2-7, is DSGVTQTPKHLITATGQRVTLRCSPRSGDLSVYWYQQSLDQGLQFLIQYYNGEERAKGNILERFSAQQFPDLHSELNLSSLELGDSALYFCASSVGAEDYEQYFGPGTRLTVT.

The V and J genes are TRBV27 and TRBJ2-3, with 9 positions matching TRBD2. The CDR3 covers 18 residues. The junction had 16 bases not matched to a gene; V was cut back by 3 bases and J by 6 bases. Germline V gene sequence: CDR1 MNHEY, CDR2 SMNVEV (reference sequence). Here the CDR3 reads CASSFSLNWRGGMDTQYF. The CDR3 coding sequence is TGTGCCAGCAGTTTCTCCCTTAACTGGCGGGGGGGCATGGATACGCAGTATTTT.